The 18 T cell receptor beta chains listed next were all sequenced from one sample in a study of blood T cell repertoires in COVID-19. Data came from immunoSEQ multiplex PCR; TCRdb stores just in-frame clones and leaves some out. The sample comprises some 490,000 clones, 75% to 90% of which are singletons, and more than 7.5% rests with the top ten. The sample comprised PBMCs or T cells enriched from blood (not recorded which). The receptors stem from a woman aged 55-70 years who had recovered from COVID-19.

The V gene is TRBV7-9, the J gene TRBJ1-1; D remains unclear. Germline CDR1 is SEHNR and CDR2 is FQNEAQ (reference sequence). V shed 3 bases and J shed 2 bases, with 7 bases lying between them. The CDR3 has 13 residues. The CDR3 coding sequence is TGTGCCAGCAGCTTCCAGTTAAACACTGAAGCTTTCTTT. Encoded protein: CASSFQLNTEAFF.

The chain combines TRBV28 with TRBJ1-4; 12 bases map to TRBD1. The V gene end was trimmed by 8 bases and the J gene end by 7 bases; junction bases not matched to a gene: 14. The CDR3 runs to 17 residues. The germline CDR1 and CDR2 sequences are MDHEN and SYDVKM. Here the CDR3 reads CASSSSGTGGPSEKLFF. CDR3 DNA sequence: TGTGCCAGCTCTTCCTCCGGGACAGGGGGCCCTTCTGAAAAACTGTTTTTT. Complete variable domain (other parts from reference TRBV28 and TRBJ1-4): DVKVTQSSRYLVKRTGEKVFLECVQDMDHENMFWYRQDPGLGLRLIYFSYDVKMKEKGDIPEGYSVSREKKERFSLILESASTNQTSMYLCASSSSGTGGPSEKLFFGSGTQLSVL.

The chain links TRBV6-5 to TRBJ1-6, with D possibly TRBD1 on 5 matching bases. The length of the CDR3 is 14 residues. The germline gives CDR1 MNHEY, CDR2 SVGAGI. The V end lost 2 bases, the J end lost 8 bases, and 10 bases lay between the germline ends. CDR3 nucleotides: TGTGCCAGCAGTTACAGGGGAAGGGATTCACCCCTCCACTTT. Its translation: CASSYRGRDSPLHF.

The V gene is TRBV11-3, the J gene TRBJ1-4; 7 bases fit TRBD1. This CDR3 comprises 16 residues. Per the germline V gene, CDR1 is SGHNT and CDR2 is YENEEA. Losses at the gene ends were 1 base for V and 8 bases for J; bases not matched to a gene: 10. The CDR3 coding sequence is TGTGCCAGCAGCTTAGGGACCGGGACAGTAGGAGAAAAACTGTTTTTT. It encodes CASSLGTGTVGEKLFF.

The J gene is TRBJ2-2, the V gene TRBV24-1, with TRBD1 as a possible D gene (6 bases). V was cut by 3 bases and J by 6 bases, with 16 bases left in between. Germline CDR1 KGHDR, CDR2 SFDVKD. This CDR3 region has 16 residues. The CDR3 region is CATSDVISSGAGELFF. DNA for the CDR3: TGTGCCACCAGTGATGTAATTAGTTCAGGGGCCGGGGAGCTGTTTTTT.

The chain uses TRBV5-6 and TRBJ2-7; 10 bases match TRBD1. Losses at the gene ends were 2 bases for V and 3 bases for J; bases not matched to a gene: 8. This CDR3 is built from 16 residues. Looked up from germline, CDR1 is SGHDT and CDR2 is YYEEEE. The CDR3 DNA is TGTGCCAGCAGCTTAGGACAGGGGGTTTCGGTCTACGAGCAGTACGTC. Its protein is CASSLGQGVSVYEQYV.

The chain joins TRBV2 to TRBJ2-7, with 7 bases identical to TRBD2. Losses at the gene ends were 0 bases for V and 7 bases for J; bases not matched to a gene: 3. The CDR3 runs to 13 residues. Germline V gene sequence: CDR1 SNHLY, CDR2 FYNNEI. The CDR3 loop is CASSEALGGEQYV. The CDR3 bases are TGTGCCAGCAGTGAAGCGCTGGGGGGGGAGCAGTACGTC.

The sample holds one count of this clone. The chain employs TRBV28 and TRBJ1-2; D possibly corresponds to TRBD1 (6 bases). Trimming removed 7 bases from V and 6 bases from J, with 15 bases in between. Germline lookup yields CDR1 MDHEN and CDR2 SYDVKM. This CDR3 has 13 amino acids. The CDR3 bases are TGTGCCAGCACCAGAACAGGGCCTGATGGCTACACCTTC. Its protein product is CASTRTGPDGYTF.

This chain uses TRBV10-3 with TRBJ1-4; D not resolved. Trimming shortened V by 4 bases and J by 8 bases, and 17 bases separated the two germline ends. Germline V gives CDR1 ENHRY, CDR2 SYGVKD. The CDR3 runs 15 residues. DNA of the CDR3: TGTGCCATCAGTGTCGGGATCCTACAAGGCGAAAAACTGTTTTTT. This encodes CAISVGILQGEKLFF.

The V gene is TRBV2, the J gene TRBJ1-2; 10 bases align to TRBD1. Germline assignment: CDR1 SNHLY and CDR2 FYNNEI. Germline trimming cut 6 bases from V and 6 bases from J; bases unmatched to any gene: 7. This CDR3 region has 14 residues. As DNA, the CDR3 is TGTGCCAGCAGCAGGACCGGACAGGGGGATGGCTACACCTTC. Amino acid sequence: CASSRTGQGDGYTF.

The rearrangement uses TRBV30 and TRBJ1-6; D is perhaps TRBD1 (6 bases). Germline loops: CDR1 GTSNPN, CDR2 SVGIG (reference sequence). V lost 3 bases and J 7 bases, leaving 13 bases between the germline ends. The CDR3 is made up of 14 amino acids. CDR3 sequence: CAWRVGTSNSPLHF. Here the CDR3 DNA reads TGTGCCTGGAGGGTAGGGACAAGCAATTCACCCCTCCACTTT.

The V call is TRBV19, the J call TRBJ2-2; TRBD1 aligns across 7 bases. The CDR3 consists of 14 residues. CDR1 is LNHDA, CDR2 SQIVND, per germline (reference sequence). J was trimmed by 4 bases and V by 7 bases; bases with no gene match: 6. CDR3 in amino acids: CASTIQGFTGELFF. The DNA for the CDR3 is TGTGCCAGTACCATACAGGGGTTCACCGGGGAGCTGTTTTTT.

This chain joins TRBV2 and TRBJ1-4; 8 bases line up with TRBD1. The CDR3 runs to 15 residues. Germline V gene sequence: CDR1 SNHLY, CDR2 FYNNEI. The ends lost 6 bases at V and 4 bases at J; junction bases unmatched: 7. The CDR3 nucleotides are TGTGCCAGCAGGGGGGGACAGGCCGATAATGAAAAACTGTTTTTT. It codes for CASRGGQADNEKLFF.

The rearrangement joins TRBV5-4 to TRBJ2-2, with TRBD1 matching 7 bases. This CDR3 has 15 residues. V trimming: 0 bases; J trimming: 9 bases; junction bases outside the gene matches: 8. Germline V gene data show CDR1 as SGHNT and CDR2 as YYREEE (reference sequence). The DNA of the CDR3 is TGTGCCAGCAGCTTGGATATAGGGACAGTGAGGGAGCTGTTTTTT. Translating gives CASSLDIGTVRELFF.

V and J are TRBV15 and TRBJ1-4; TRBD1 is a possible D gene (5 bases). The CDR3 sequence is 15 residues long. V lost 0 bases and J 8 bases, leaving 13 bases between the germline ends. Germline-derived CDR1 and CDR2 are LNHNV and YYDKDF (reference sequence). CDR3 sequence reads: CATSRDPGTSEKLFF. DNA of the CDR3: TGTGCCACCAGCAGAGATCCTGGGACTTCCGAAAAACTGTTTTTT.

The chain combines TRBV9 with TRBJ2-1, with TRBD2 matching over 8 bases. J gave up 7 bases and V 4 bases, and 10 bases lay outside the gene matches. This CDR3 is built from 15 residues. The germline gives CDR1 SGDLS, CDR2 YYNGEE. The CDR3 loop reads CASSPRLAGYNEQFF. CDR3 nucleotides: TGTGCCAGCAGCCCCCGGTTAGCGGGGTATAATGAGCAGTTCTTC.

This clone was counted a few times. The chain uses TRBV2 and TRBJ1-4; TRBD1 might be the D (5 bases). Germline values: CDR1 SNHLY, CDR2 FYNNEI. V lost 0 bases, J lost 7 bases, and 15 bases lay in between. The CDR3 runs 16 residues. The DNA for the CDR3 is TGTGCCAGCAGTGAAGCGGGGCCAGGCTGGCTTGAAAAACTGTTTTTT. Residues: CASSEAGPGWLEKLFF.

This rearrangement joins TRBV9 to TRBJ2-3; 11 bases match TRBD2. The V gene's germline CDR1 is SGDLS and CDR2 YYNGEE. Trimming removed 0 bases from V and 1 base from J; junction bases left unmatched: 16. There are 21 residues in the CDR3. The CDR3, as DNA: TGTGCCAGCAGCGTAGATGCCTATCTAGCGGGGGGACAGATACGCACAGATACGCAGTATTTT. This gives the protein CASSVDAYLAGGQIRTDTQYF.